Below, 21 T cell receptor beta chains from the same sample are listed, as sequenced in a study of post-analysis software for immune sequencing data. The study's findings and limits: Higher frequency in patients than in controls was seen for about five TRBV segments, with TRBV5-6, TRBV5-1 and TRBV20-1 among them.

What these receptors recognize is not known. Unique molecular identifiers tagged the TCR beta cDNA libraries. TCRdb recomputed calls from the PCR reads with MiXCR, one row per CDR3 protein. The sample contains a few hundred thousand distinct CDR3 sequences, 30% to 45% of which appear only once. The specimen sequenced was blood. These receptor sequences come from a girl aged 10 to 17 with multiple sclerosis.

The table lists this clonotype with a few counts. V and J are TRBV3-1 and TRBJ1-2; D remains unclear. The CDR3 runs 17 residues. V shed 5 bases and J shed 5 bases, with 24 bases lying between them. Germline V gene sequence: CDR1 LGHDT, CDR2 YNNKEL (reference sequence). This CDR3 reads CASSKSAGLGSVYGYTF. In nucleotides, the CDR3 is TGTGCCAGCAGCAAGTCAGCGGGCTTGGGGTCGGTTTATGGCTACACCTTC.

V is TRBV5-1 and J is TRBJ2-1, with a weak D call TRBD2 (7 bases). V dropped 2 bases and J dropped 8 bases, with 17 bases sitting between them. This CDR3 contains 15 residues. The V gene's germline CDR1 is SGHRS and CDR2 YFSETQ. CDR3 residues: CASSLGPSGGDEQFF. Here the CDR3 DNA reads TGCGCCAGCAGCTTAGGGCCCTCGGGGGGCGATGAGCAGTTCTTC.

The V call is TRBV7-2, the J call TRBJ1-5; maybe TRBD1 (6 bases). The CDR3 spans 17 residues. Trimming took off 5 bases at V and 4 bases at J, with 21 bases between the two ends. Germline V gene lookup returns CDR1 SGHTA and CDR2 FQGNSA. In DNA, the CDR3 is TGTGCCAGCAGCCGATCCTATCCGGGGGCGCCTAATCAGCCCCAGCATTTT. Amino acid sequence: CASSRSYPGAPNQPQHF.

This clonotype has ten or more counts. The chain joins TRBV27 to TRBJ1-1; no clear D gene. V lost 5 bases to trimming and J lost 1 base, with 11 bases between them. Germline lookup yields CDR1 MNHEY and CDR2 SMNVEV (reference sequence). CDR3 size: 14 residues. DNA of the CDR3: TGTGCCAGCAGTCCCCAGGTGGGGAACACTGAAGCTTTCTTT. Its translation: CASSPQVGNTEAFF.

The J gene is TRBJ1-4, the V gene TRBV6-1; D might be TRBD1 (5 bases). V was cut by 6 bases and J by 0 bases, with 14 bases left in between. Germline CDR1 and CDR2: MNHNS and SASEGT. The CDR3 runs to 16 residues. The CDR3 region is CASSPQTTATNEKLFF. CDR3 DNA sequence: TGTGCCAGCAGCCCCCAAACGACAGCAACTAATGAAAAACTGTTTTTT.

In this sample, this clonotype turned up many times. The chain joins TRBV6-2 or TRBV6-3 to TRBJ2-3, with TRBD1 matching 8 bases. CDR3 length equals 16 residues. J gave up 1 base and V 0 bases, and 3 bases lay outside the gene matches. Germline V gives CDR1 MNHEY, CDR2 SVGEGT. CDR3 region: CASSYSTGVGTDTQYF. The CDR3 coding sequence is TGTGCCAGCAGTTACTCGACAGGGGTCGGCACAGATACGCAGTATTTT.

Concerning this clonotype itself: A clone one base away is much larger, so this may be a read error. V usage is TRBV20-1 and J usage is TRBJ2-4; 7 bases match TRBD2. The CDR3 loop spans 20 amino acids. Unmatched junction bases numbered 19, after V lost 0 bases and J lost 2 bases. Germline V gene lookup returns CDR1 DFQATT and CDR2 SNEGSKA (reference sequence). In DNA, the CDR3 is TGCAGTGCTAGAGATAAAAGGGAGGGCCCTGGGGACTGGACCAAAAACATTCAGTACTTC. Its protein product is CSARDKREGPGDWTKNIQYF.

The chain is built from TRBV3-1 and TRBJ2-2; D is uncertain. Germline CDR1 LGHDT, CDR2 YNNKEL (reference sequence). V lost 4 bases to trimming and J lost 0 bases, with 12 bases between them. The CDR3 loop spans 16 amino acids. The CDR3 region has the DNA TGTGCCAGCAGCCCAATCCGGTTATCGAACACCGGGGAGCTGTTTTTT. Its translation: CASSPIRLSNTGELFF.

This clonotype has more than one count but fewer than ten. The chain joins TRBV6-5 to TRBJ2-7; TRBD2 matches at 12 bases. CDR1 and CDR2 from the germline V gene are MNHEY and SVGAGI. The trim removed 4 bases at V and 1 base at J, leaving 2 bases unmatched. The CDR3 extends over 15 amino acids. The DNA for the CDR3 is TGTGCCAGCAGTTCGACTAGCGGGGGTTCCTACGAGCAGTACTTC. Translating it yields CASSSTSGGSYEQYF.

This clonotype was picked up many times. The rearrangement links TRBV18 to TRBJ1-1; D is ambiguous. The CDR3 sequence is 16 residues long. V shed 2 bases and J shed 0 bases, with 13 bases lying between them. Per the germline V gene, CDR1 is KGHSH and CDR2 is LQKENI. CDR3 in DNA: TGTGCCAGCTCACCAGGTCAGGACTACATGAACACTGAAGCTTTCTTT. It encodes CASSPGQDYMNTEAFF. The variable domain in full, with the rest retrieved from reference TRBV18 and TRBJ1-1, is NAGVMQNPRHLVRRRGQEARLRCSPMKGHSHVYWYRQLPEEGLKFMVYLQKENIIDESGMPKERFSAEFPKEGPSILRIQQVVRGDSAAYFCASSPGQDYMNTEAFFGQGTRLTVV.

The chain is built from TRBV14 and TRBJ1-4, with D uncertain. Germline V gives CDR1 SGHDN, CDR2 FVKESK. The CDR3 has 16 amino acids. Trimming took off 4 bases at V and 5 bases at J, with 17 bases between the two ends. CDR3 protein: CASSPREFDRNEKLFF. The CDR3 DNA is TGTGCCAGCAGCCCCCGGGAGTTTGACCGGAATGAAAAACTGTTTTTT.

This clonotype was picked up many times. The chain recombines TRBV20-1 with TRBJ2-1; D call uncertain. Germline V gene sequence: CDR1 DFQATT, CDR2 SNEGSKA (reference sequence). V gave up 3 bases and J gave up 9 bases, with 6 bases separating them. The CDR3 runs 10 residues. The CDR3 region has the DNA TGCAGTGCTAGCCGACTTGAGCAGTTCTTC. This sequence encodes CSASRLEQFF.

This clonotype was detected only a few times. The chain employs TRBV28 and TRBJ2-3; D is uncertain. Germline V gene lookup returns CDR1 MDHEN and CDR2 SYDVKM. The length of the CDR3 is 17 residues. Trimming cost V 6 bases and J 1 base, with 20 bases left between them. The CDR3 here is CASSQVTGLFGTDTQYF. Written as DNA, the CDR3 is TGTGCCAGCAGCCAAGTAACCGGATTATTTGGCACAGATACGCAGTATTTT.

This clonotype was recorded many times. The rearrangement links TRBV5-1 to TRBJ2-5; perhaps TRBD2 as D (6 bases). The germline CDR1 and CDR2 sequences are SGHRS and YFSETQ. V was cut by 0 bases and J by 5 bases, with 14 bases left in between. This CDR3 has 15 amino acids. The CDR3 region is CASSLDGRRGETQYF. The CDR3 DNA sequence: TGCGCCAGCAGCTTGGACGGACGCCGGGGGGAGACCCAGTACTTC.

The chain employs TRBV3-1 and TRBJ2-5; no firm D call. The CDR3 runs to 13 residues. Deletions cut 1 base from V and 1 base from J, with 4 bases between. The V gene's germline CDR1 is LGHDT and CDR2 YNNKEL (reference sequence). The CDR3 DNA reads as TGTGCCAGCAGCCAAGGCTTCCAAGAGACCCAGTACTTC. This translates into CASSQGFQETQYF.

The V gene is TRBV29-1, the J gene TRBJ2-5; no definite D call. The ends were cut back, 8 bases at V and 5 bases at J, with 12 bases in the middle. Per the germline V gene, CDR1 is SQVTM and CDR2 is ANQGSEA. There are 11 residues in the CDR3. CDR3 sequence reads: CSTRDLETQYF. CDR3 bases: TGCAGCACAAGGGATTTGGAGACCCAGTACTTC.

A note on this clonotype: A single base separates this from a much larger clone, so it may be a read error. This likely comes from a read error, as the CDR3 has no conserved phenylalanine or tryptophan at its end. The DNA for the CDR3 is TGTGCCAGCAGCCAAGCGCGGGACTCCTACACCGGGGAGCTGTTTGTT. Translating it yields CASSQARDSYTGELFV. This chain links TRBV3-1 with TRBJ2-2; D perhaps matches TRBD2 (6 bases). Germline V gene lookup returns CDR1 LGHDT and CDR2 YNNKEL (reference sequence). The CDR3 is made up of 16 amino acids. With 1 base removed from V and 3 bases from J, the gap between germline ends came to 12 bases.

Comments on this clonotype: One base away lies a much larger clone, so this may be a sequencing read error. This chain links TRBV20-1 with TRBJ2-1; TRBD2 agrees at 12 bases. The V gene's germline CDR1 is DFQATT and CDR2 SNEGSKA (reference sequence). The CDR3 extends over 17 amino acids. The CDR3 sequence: CSARERLAGGTYNEQVF. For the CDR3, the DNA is TGCAGTGCTAGAGAGAGGCTAGCGGGAGGGACCTACAATGAGCAGGTCTTC.

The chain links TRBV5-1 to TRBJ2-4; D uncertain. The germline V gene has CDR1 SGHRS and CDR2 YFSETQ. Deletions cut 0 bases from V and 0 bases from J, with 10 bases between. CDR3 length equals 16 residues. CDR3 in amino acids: CASSLEGGLAKNIQYF. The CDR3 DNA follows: TGCGCCAGCAGCTTGGAGGGCGGCTTAGCCAAAAACATTCAGTACTTC.

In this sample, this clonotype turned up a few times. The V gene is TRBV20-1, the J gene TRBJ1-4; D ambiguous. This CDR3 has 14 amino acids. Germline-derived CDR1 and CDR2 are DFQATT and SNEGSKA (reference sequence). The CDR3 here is CSAPELGSNEKLFF. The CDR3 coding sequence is TGCAGCGCTCCCGAGTTGGGAAGTAATGAAAAACTGTTTTTT.

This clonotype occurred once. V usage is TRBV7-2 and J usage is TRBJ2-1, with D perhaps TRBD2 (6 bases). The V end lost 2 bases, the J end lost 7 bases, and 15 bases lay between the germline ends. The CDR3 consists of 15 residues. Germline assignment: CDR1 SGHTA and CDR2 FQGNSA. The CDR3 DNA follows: TGTGCCAGCAGCTTAAGGTTCCGGGGGTGGAATGAGCAGTTCTTC. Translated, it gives CASSLRFRGWNEQFF.